The clone carrying this T cell receptor beta chain has ten or more counts. Its antigen is undetermined. V was shortened by 6 bases and J by 3 bases, with 15 bases between the two germline ends. The germline V gene has CDR1 MNHNS and CDR2 SASEGT. This CDR3 spans 15 amino acids. This entry belongs to a study of T cells in Graves' hyperthyroidism and ophthalmopathy. Points from the study as a whole: Separating ophthalmopathy from stable hyperthyroidism was achieved by a 13 V-J model. It was a median about 7.1 months before onset that the model predicted ophthalmopathy.

With duration under 3 months, ophthalmopathy was active: Clinical Activity Score at least 3, NOSPECS at least 4. Criteria for exclusion of patients were uncontrolled infection, other autoimmune disease, pregnancy or lactation. RNA transcripts were the template for amplifying TCR beta CDR3 regions. An initial round of RT-PCR targeting the TCR CDR3 relied on the HTBI primer set. TCRdb re-called the multiplex PCR reads through MiXCR, storing one row per CDR3 protein. The data contain 500,000 to 600,000 distinct CDR3 sequences, nearly 20% of them singletons. The clonotype was recovered from a man in his forties or fifties with Graves' ophthalmopathy. V gene TRBV6-1 combines with J gene TRBJ2-1; D may match TRBD1 or TRBD2 (7 bases each). Sequences were obtained from blood. The DNA of the CDR3 is TGTGCCAGCAGGGTCAGGGGGGGAATCTACAATGAGCAGTTCTTC. Amino acids: CASRVRGGIYNEQFF.